This T cell receptor beta chain originates from a study of beta chain features in type 1 diabetes. In the study overall: Healthy donors and patients had similar age, gender and cell yields. Study-wide findings and caveats: Moderately but significantly shorter TCRB CDR3s were found in Type 1 diabetes patients in all four CD4+ subsets. PCR, the amplification step, might favor shorter templates, equally in patients and controls. Healthy donors had naive, central memory and Treg TCRB repertoires that appeared less similar than those seen among patients.

There are 15 residues in the CDR3. The germline CDR1 and CDR2 sequences are SGDLS and YYNGEE. Trimming took 3 bases from V and 1 from J, leaving 8 bases between them. The authors took one heparinised blood draw, averaging about 116 mL, from each donor. Since all of the isolated RNA was reverse transcribed, expressed TCRB transcripts were what got sequenced. Repertoires were generated with immunoSEQ multiplex PCR, while TCRdb's copy carries only in-frame clones and drops some. The data show approximately 360,000 clones, with 10% to 15% seen just once and approximately 0.01% held by the top ten. A note on this clone: As yet, its antigen is unknown.

The chain couples TRBV9 to TRBJ1-6; maybe TRBD1 (5 bases). Input material: naive CD4+ T cells from blood. The TCR comes from a young woman with type 1 diabetes. DNA of the CDR3: TGTGCCAGCAGCGCGGGGGGATCCTATAATTCACCCCTCCACTTT. This gives the protein CASSAGGSYNSPLHF. The full variable domain, completed using reference TRBV9 and TRBJ1-6, is DSGVTQTPKHLITATGQRVTLRCSPRSGDLSVYWYQQSLDQGLQFLIQYYNGEERAKGNILERFSAQQFPDLHSELNLSSLELGDSALYFCASSAGGSYNSPLHFGNGTRLTVT.